The 27 T cell receptor beta chains below were found in one sample sequenced in a study of blood T cell repertoires in COVID-19 (dated by TCRdb to 2019 to 2021). Libraries were prepared through the immunoSEQ multiplex PCR assay. The source is immuneACCESS, and TCRdb retained only in-frame sequences with V and J called. Part of the clones is not carried over; for the studies checked, unresolved V genes explain less than half of this, and the remainder is unexplained. This sample lists around 43,000 clones; roughly 80% were detected once. The ten top clones hold over 12% of the sample. Sequencing was done on a sample of peripheral blood. These receptor sequences come from a human donor in a cohort sampled during active COVID-19.

This sequence joins TRBV6-1 and TRBJ1-6; weak D call: TRBD1 (6 bases). Per germline, CDR1 MNHNS and CDR2 SASEGT. The CDR3 is 16 amino acids. Trimming stripped 2 bases from V and 3 bases from J, with 11 bases between. The CDR3 spells CASSEQGTLYNSPLHF. CDR3 nucleotides: TGTGCCAGCAGTGAACAGGGGACACTCTATAATTCACCCCTCCACTTT.

V and J are TRBV5-8 and TRBJ2-5; 10 bases align to TRBD1. This CDR3 region has 14 residues. Unmatched junction bases numbered 2, after V lost 3 bases and J lost 3 bases. CDR1 is SGHTS, CDR2 YDEGEE, per germline. The CDR3 reads CASSSTGGKETQYF. The DNA of the CDR3 is TGTGCCAGCAGCTCGACAGGGGGCAAAGAGACCCAGTACTTC.

This clone occurred a few times. J is TRBJ1-2 and V is TRBV29-1, with 7 bases lining up with TRBD1. Germline V gene data show CDR1 as SQVTM and CDR2 as ANQGSEA. V was pared by 7 bases and J by 4 bases, with 6 bases of the junction left unmatched. There are 12 residues in the CDR3. DNA for the CDR3: TGCAGCGGGTACCGGGACAGCTATGGCTACACCTTC. Its translation is CSGYRDSYGYTF.

The rearrangement links TRBV6-5 to TRBJ1-2; D not certain. The CDR3 spans 15 residues. Trimming removed 0 bases at V and 8 bases at J, with 16 bases between. Per germline, CDR1 MNHEY and CDR2 SVGAGI. DNA of the CDR3: TGTGCCAGCAGTTACTCCCTCCGAGGTGTCGAGGGCTACACCTTC. Translating gives CASSYSLRGVEGYTF.

The chain uses TRBV5-1 and TRBJ2-5; TRBD2 matches 11 bases. The CDR3 runs 14 residues. Trimming took 4 bases from V and 3 from J; bases not matched to a gene: 2. Germline V CDR1 and CDR2: SGHRS, YFSETQ. The CDR3 DNA follows: TGCGCCAGCAGCACGGGACTAGCGGAAGAGACCCAGTACTTC. Its translation: CASSTGLAEETQYF.

This clone was detected a few times. This chain joins TRBV19 and TRBJ1-1; 9 bases line up with TRBD1. The germline gives CDR1 LNHDA, CDR2 SQIVND (reference sequence). J lost 4 bases, V lost 6 bases, and 12 bases had no gene match. The CDR3 has 16 residues. This CDR3 reads CASRTWTGDLGTEAFF. The CDR3, as DNA: TGTGCCAGTAGAACCTGGACAGGGGATTTGGGCACTGAAGCTTTCTTT.

V gene TRBV29-1 combines with J gene TRBJ2-7; 12 bases line up with TRBD2. With 6 bases clipped from V and 5 bases from J, the junction kept 2 bases outside the gene matches. Germline V gives CDR1 SQVTM, CDR2 ANQGSEA. CDR3 length equals 12 residues. The CDR3 protein is CSVRTSGNEQYF. The DNA for the CDR3 is TGCAGCGTCCGGACTAGCGGGAACGAGCAGTACTTC.

The chain has TRBV9 and TRBJ1-2; 8 positions match TRBD1. The V segment lost 3 bases and the J segment 4 bases; nucleotides outside the gene matches: 2. The germline CDR1 and CDR2 sequences are SGDLS and YYNGEE. This CDR3 is 13 amino acids long. In DNA form, the CDR3 reads TGTGCCAGCAGCGGGGGACAGGCCTATGGCTACACCTTC. It translates to CASSGGQAYGYTF.

V gene TRBV5-1 combines with J gene TRBJ2-7; 9 nucleotides match TRBD2. CDR1 SGHRS and CDR2 YFSETQ come from the germline V gene. The CDR3 has 15 amino acids. J lost 4 bases, V lost 3 bases, and 8 bases had no gene match. CDR3 sequence: CASSSSPGLAYEQYF. CDR3 DNA: TGCGCCAGCAGCTCTTCCCCGGGACTAGCTTACGAGCAGTACTTC. The whole variable domain, remainder taken from reference TRBV5-1 and TRBJ2-7, is KAGVTQTPRYLIKTRGQQVTLSCSPISGHRSVSWYQQTPGQGLQFLFEYFSETQRNKGNFPGRFSGRQFSNSRSEMNVSTLELGDSALYLCASSSSPGLAYEQYFGPGTRLTVT.

The rearrangement joins TRBV5-1 to TRBJ2-3; 8 bases agree with TRBD2. The CDR3 loop spans 16 amino acids. Per germline, CDR1 SGHRS and CDR2 YFSETQ. The V gene end was trimmed by 5 bases and the J gene end by 2 bases; junction bases not matched to a gene: 10. The CDR3 sequence: CASRPAGALATDTQYF. The CDR3 nucleotides are TGCGCCAGCAGGCCAGCGGGAGCGTTGGCCACAGATACGCAGTATTTT.

CDR3 amino acids: CASSRLAGLTDTQYF. The CDR3 coding sequence is TGTGCCAGCAGCCGACTAGCGGGGCTCACAGATACGCAGTATTTT. This rearrangement joins TRBV6-5 to TRBJ2-3; TRBD2 agrees at 11 bases. V lost 6 bases, J lost 2 bases, and 4 bases stayed unmatched. The CDR3 has 15 residues. Germline V gene lookup returns CDR1 MNHEY and CDR2 SVGAGI.

J is TRBJ2-7 and V is TRBV6-5, with D perhaps matching TRBD2 (5 bases). Trimming stripped 10 bases from V and 2 bases from J, with 18 bases between. The CDR3 length is 14 residues. Germline CDR1 MNHEY, CDR2 SVGAGI. The CDR3 protein is CAIIFGGVPYEQYF. CDR3 in DNA: TGTGCCATCATATTTGGAGGAGTCCCCTACGAGCAGTACTTC.

The chain recombines TRBV5-1 with TRBJ2-1; 12 bases agree with TRBD2. The CDR3 has 15 residues. J lost 9 bases, V lost 4 bases, and 8 bases had no gene match. Germline V gene lookup returns CDR1 SGHRS and CDR2 YFSETQ. In nucleotides, the CDR3 is TGCGCCAGCAGCCTGGGACTAGCGGGCGAGGGTGAGCAGTTCTTC. Protein product: CASSLGLAGEGEQFF. Looking up the rest from reference TRBV5-1 and TRBJ2-1 gives the full variable domain: KAGVTQTPRYLIKTRGQQVTLSCSPISGHRSVSWYQQTPGQGLQFLFEYFSETQRNKGNFPGRFSGRQFSNSRSEMNVSTLELGDSALYLCASSLGLAGEGEQFFGPGTRLTVL.

The V and J genes are TRBV7-2 and TRBJ2-7; D is perhaps TRBD1 (6 bases). CDR1 is SGHTA, CDR2 FQGNSA, per germline. This CDR3 is built from 14 residues. V gave up 4 bases and J gave up 6 bases, with 16 bases separating them. The CDR3 sequence: CASSWGHRAIEQYF. The CDR3 region has the DNA TGTGCCAGCAGCTGGGGACATCGGGCGATCGAGCAGTACTTC. Supplemented by reference TRBV7-2 and TRBJ2-7, the full variable domain reads GAGVSQSPSNKVTEKGKDVELRCDPISGHTALYWYRQSLGQGLEFLIYFQGNSAPDKSGLPSDRFSAERTGGSVSTLTIQRTQQEDSAVYLCASSWGHRAIEQYFGPGTRLTVT.

The chain recombines TRBV7-9 with TRBJ2-3; the D gene is possibly TRBD1 (7 bases). This CDR3 comprises 13 residues. Germline CDR1 SEHNR, CDR2 FQNEAQ (reference sequence). V was cut by 8 bases and J by 8 bases, with 17 bases left in between. The CDR3 sequence: CASDRTQGGTQYF. Here the CDR3 DNA reads TGTGCCAGCGATAGAACCCAGGGGGGTACGCAGTATTTT.

The V call is TRBV19, the J call TRBJ2-1, with TRBD2 matching 11 bases. The V and J ends lost 5 bases and 7 bases, in that order; junction bases with no gene match: 7. CDR1 is LNHDA, CDR2 SQIVND, per germline (reference sequence). This CDR3 is 15 amino acids long. The DNA for the CDR3 is TGTGCCAGTAGTCGCCGGACTAGCGGGCTAAATGAGCAGTTCTTC. Its protein product is CASSRRTSGLNEQFF.

This clone has more than one count but fewer than ten. The rearrangement uses TRBV12-5 and TRBJ2-7, with D maybe TRBD1 (5 bases). The CDR3 is 12 amino acids. Germline CDR1 LGHNT, CDR2 FRNRAP. Between the trimmed V and J ends, which lost 3 bases and 3 bases, there was a span of 6 bases. The CDR3 coding sequence is TGTGCTAGTGGTTTTCAGGGCTACGAGCAGTACTTC. This translates into CASGFQGYEQYF.

This clone has a handful of counts. The genes are TRBV7-8 and TRBJ2-7; TRBD2 aligns across 7 bases. This CDR3 is 15 amino acids long. Trimming at V came to 5 bases and at J to 1 base, leaving 8 bases not matched to a gene. From germline, CDR1 is SGHVS and CDR2 FQNEAQ. CDR3 DNA: TGTGCCAGCAGCCAAGCTAGCGGACTTTCCTACGAGCAGTACTTC. It codes for CASSQASGLSYEQYF.

The chain recombines TRBV30 with TRBJ1-3, with D possibly being TRBD1 (5 bases). CDR1 is GTSNPN, CDR2 SVGIG, per germline (reference sequence). The CDR3 sequence is 16 residues long. V was pared by 2 bases and J by 5 bases, with 19 bases between. The CDR3: CAWSSLSGGARNTIYF. CDR3 bases: TGTGCCTGGAGTTCTCTGTCCGGAGGGGCGAGAAACACCATATATTTT.

The chain joins TRBV4-1 to TRBJ2-7; TRBD1 might be the D (6 bases). Germline CDR1 reads MGHRA; CDR2 reads YSYEKL. V lost 1 base, J lost 1 base, and 17 bases lay in between. This CDR3 is 17 amino acids long. CDR3: CASSQGPPRTVSYEQYF. The CDR3 bases are TGCGCCAGCAGCCAAGGACCCCCCCGGACAGTATCCTACGAGCAGTACTTC.

The gene calls are TRBV5-1 and TRBJ1-4; 8 nucleotides align to TRBD1. Germline CDR1 is SGHRS and CDR2 is YFSETQ. Trimming took 4 bases from V and 15 from J; bases not matched to a gene: 14. The CDR3 runs 14 residues. The CDR3 nucleotides read TGCGCCAGCAGCCCAGAAACCGGACAGGGTACCGTGTTTTTT. It specifies CASSPETGQGTVFF.

In this sample, this clone turned up once. This chain links TRBV2 with TRBJ2-5; tentatively, D is TRBD2 (5 bases). The CDR3 length is 12 residues. Germline loops: CDR1 SNHLY, CDR2 FYNNEI. V lost 4 bases and J lost 5, with 8 bases in between. In DNA, the CDR3 is TGTGCCAGCAGTGGGGGAGCGGAGACCCAGTACTTC. Amino acid sequence: CASSGGAETQYF.

This CDR3 is CASSAGTSGRENYYYNEQFF. CDR3 in DNA: TGTGCCAGCAGCGCAGGGACTAGCGGGAGAGAAAACTACTACTACAATGAGCAGTTCTTC. This rearrangement joins TRBV9 to TRBJ2-1; the match to TRBD2 covers 14 bases. V dropped 3 bases and J dropped 3; count of bases not matched to a gene: 14. Germline assignment: CDR1 SGDLS and CDR2 YYNGEE. The CDR3 totals 20 residues.

V and J are TRBV12-3 or TRBV12-4 and TRBJ1-1, with D maybe TRBD1 (6 bases). This CDR3 has 13 amino acids. V lost 5 bases to trimming and J lost 4 bases, with 11 bases between them. CDR3 residues: CASSRTGFTEAFF. Written as DNA, the CDR3 is TGTGCCAGCAGTCGAACAGGGTTCACTGAAGCTTTCTTT.

V and J are TRBV7-9 and TRBJ2-7, with 8 nucleotides matching TRBD2. In germline, CDR1 is SEHNR, CDR2 FQNEAQ (reference sequence). V shed 3 bases, J shed 3 bases, and the junction held 1 base outside the gene matches. This CDR3 is 13 amino acids long. The CDR3 is CASSLAGGYEQYF. CDR3 bases: TGTGCCAGCAGCTTGGCGGGAGGCTACGAGCAGTACTTC.

The rearrangement uses TRBV6-5 and TRBJ1-5, with D possibly TRBD1 on 5 matching bases. V was clipped by 1 base and J by 6 bases, with 13 bases between them. Germline values: CDR1 MNHEY, CDR2 SVGAGI. This CDR3 region has 15 residues. CDR3 in amino acids: CASSYFQGATQPQHF. CDR3 sequence (DNA): TGTGCCAGCAGTTACTTTCAGGGTGCAACTCAGCCCCAGCATTTT.

The chain uses TRBV5-1 and TRBJ1-1; tentatively, D is TRBD1 (5 bases). The CDR3 covers 12 residues. CDR1 and CDR2 (germline): SGHRS, YFSETQ. Trimming left V 1 base short and J 11 bases short, with 12 bases between. The chain's CDR3 is CASSLRSGEAFF. The CDR3 DNA follows: TGCGCCAGCAGCTTGAGATCGGGGGAGGCTTTCTTT. The full variable domain, completed using reference TRBV5-1 and TRBJ1-1, is KAGVTQTPRYLIKTRGQQVTLSCSPISGHRSVSWYQQTPGQGLQFLFEYFSETQRNKGNFPGRFSGRQFSNSRSEMNVSTLELGDSALYLCASSLRSGEAFFGQGTRLTVV.